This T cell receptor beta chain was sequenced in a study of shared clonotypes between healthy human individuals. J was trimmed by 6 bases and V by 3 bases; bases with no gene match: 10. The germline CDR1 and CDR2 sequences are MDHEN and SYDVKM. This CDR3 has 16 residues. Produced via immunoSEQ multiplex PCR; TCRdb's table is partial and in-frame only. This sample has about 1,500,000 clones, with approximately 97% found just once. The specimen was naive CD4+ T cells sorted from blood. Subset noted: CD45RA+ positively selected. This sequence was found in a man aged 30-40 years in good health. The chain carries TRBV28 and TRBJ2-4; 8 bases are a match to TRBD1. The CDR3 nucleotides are TGTGCCAGCAGTTTGACCGACAGGGGAGTGAGAAACATTCAGTACTTC. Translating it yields CASSLTDRGVRNIQYF.